This is a list of T cell receptor beta chains from one sample in a study of response to subunit inactivated influenza vaccine. A single record per CDR3 protein comes from TCRdb applying MiXCR to the RT-PCR reads. The sample yields roughly 570,000 distinct CDR3 sequences, 14% seen once. Sequenced here: PBMCs from blood, sampled about 12 days after vaccination. Every receptor here comes from a man aged 50 or older who received an inactivated influenza vaccine. Both conserved end residues are part of each CDR3. A D gene is named only where the DNA matches it firmly. Only part of the rows carry a size: once, few, many, or a class if the clone is expanded.

d_gene	v_gene	j_gene	abundance	CDR3nt	CDR3aa
.	TRBV27	TRBJ2-2	few	TGTGCCAGCAGCCTCCTCGCTAGCGCTTATTCCGGGGAGCTGTTTTTT	CASSLLASAYSGELFF
.	TRBV7-9	TRBJ2-4	few	TGTGCCAGCAGCTTAGACGGCGGGGTGGGAGCCAAAAACATTCAGTACTTC	CASSLDGGVGAKNIQYF
.	TRBV5-1	TRBJ1-5	few	TGCGCCAGCAGCTTGGGGGACAATAGCAATCAGCCCCAGCATTTT	CASSLGDNSNQPQHF
.	TRBV5-1	TRBJ1-1	.	TGCGCCAGCAGCTTGAGGGGTACGGCTTTCTTT	CASSLRGTAFF
.	TRBV20-1	TRBJ2-3	.	TGCAGTGCTAGACAAGCGGGTCGCACAGATACGCAGTATTTT	CSARQAGRTDTQYF
.	TRBV30	TRBJ1-2	few	TGTGCCTGGATGACGGGGCGTCGCTATGGCTACACCTTC	CAWMTGRRYGYTF
TRBD1	TRBV6-5	TRBJ2-6	few	TGTGCCAGCAGTTACTCGTGGGACAGGGGTCCTGGGGCCAACGTCCTGACTTTC	CASSYSWDRGPGANVLTF
.	TRBV5-1	TRBJ2-7	few	TGCGCCAGCAGTCCCGGCGGAGGGACCAAATACGAGCAGTACTTC	CASSPGGGTKYEQYF
TRBD1	TRBV4-3	TRBJ1-2	.	TGCGCCAGCAGCCAAGATGCACAGGGGGACGGTGGCTACACCTTC	CASSQDAQGDGGYTF
TRBD1	TRBV12-3/TRBV12-4	TRBJ1-3	few	TGTGCCAGCAGTTCGGGACAGGGCGGGAGCACCATATATTTT	CASSSGQGGSTIYF
.	TRBV15	TRBJ1-1	few	TGTGCCACCAGTAAGGCACAGAACACTGAAGCTTTCTTT	CATSKAQNTEAFF
TRBD2	TRBV4-3	TRBJ2-1	few	TGCGCCAGCAGCCGAGGGACTAGCGGAACCGATGAGCAGTTCTTC	CASSRGTSGTDEQFF
.	TRBV4-2	TRBJ1-5	.	TGTGCCAGCAGCCAAGTGGGAGGGGGATCCAATCAGCCCCAGCATTTT	CASSQVGGGSNQPQHF
.	TRBV20-1	TRBJ1-6	few	TGCAGTGCTAGAGATGCAGGGTCGAATTCACCCCTCCACTTT	CSARDAGSNSPLHF
.	TRBV11-1	TRBJ2-7	.	TGTGCCAGCAATGGGCCCAAACAGGGACATGCCAGACGCTCCTACGAGCAGTACTTC	CASNGPKQGHARRSYEQYF
.	TRBV9	TRBJ2-5	once	TGTGCCAGCAGCGTAGGGCTGGGGCAGCAAGAGACCCAGTACTTC	CASSVGLGQQETQYF